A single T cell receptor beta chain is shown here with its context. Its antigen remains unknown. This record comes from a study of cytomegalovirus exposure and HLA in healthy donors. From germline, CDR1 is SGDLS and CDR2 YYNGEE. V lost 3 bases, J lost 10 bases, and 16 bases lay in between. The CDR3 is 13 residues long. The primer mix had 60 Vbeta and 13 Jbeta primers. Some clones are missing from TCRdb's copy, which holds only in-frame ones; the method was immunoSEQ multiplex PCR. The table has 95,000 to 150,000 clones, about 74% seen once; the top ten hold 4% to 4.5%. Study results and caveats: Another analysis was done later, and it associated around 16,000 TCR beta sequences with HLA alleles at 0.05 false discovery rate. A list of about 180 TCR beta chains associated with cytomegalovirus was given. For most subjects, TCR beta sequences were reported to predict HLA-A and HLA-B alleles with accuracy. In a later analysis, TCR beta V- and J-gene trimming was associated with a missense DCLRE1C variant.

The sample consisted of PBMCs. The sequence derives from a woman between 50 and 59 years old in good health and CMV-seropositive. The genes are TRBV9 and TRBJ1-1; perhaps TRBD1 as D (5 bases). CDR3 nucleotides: TGTGCCAGCAGCGGGCTTGGGGGGTCTACAGCTTTCTTT. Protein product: CASSGLGGSTAFF.